Listed below are T cell receptor beta chains from one sample, sequenced in a study of T cell changes during pregnancy in multiple sclerosis. Measured with immunoSEQ multiplex PCR; TCRdb has only the in-frame clones, and not every one. Found here are tens of thousands of clones, approximately 88% of them singletons; the top ten hold about 8%. The starting material was CD8+ T cells from peripheral blood mononuclear cells, obtained before pregnancy. Receptors originate from a female donor with multiple sclerosis, enrolled in a pregnancy study. Both conserved end residues are part of each CDR3. D genes are given only for firm matches. Clone size appears in some rows only: once, few, many, or a class for an expanded clone.

cdr3_nt: TGTGCCAGCAGTTTATTTGCCTCCCGGGAGCAGTACTTC; cdr3_aa: CASSLFASREQYF; v_call: TRBV28; j_call: TRBJ2-7; d_call: NA; clone_size: NA
cdr3_nt: TGTGCCATCAGTGAGTCGACGTCAAGCAGGGCCAATGAGCAGTTCTTC; cdr3_aa: CAISESTSSRANEQFF; v_call: TRBV10-3; j_call: TRBJ2-1; d_call: NA; clone_size: once
cdr3_nt: TGTGCCAGCAGCCAACTAGCGGGAGCCCCGGTGTTGGAGACCCAGTACTTC; cdr3_aa: CASSQLAGAPVLETQYF; v_call: TRBV21-1; j_call: TRBJ2-5; d_call: NA; clone_size: NA
cdr3_nt: TGTGCCAGCAGCGTGGACAGGGAGGATGAAAAACTGTTTTTT; cdr3_aa: CASSVDREDEKLFF; v_call: TRBV9; j_call: TRBJ1-4; d_call: TRBD1; clone_size: NA
cdr3_nt: TGTGCCAGCAGCTTGGTTCAGGGGGATAATTCACCCCTCCACTTT; cdr3_aa: CASSLVQGDNSPLHF; v_call: TRBV5-8; j_call: TRBJ1-6; d_call: TRBD1; clone_size: NA
cdr3_nt: TGTGCCAGCAGCCGCGAATCCAAGTACGAGCAGTACTTC; cdr3_aa: CASSRESKYEQYF; v_call: TRBV7-9; j_call: TRBJ2-7; d_call: NA; clone_size: few
cdr3_nt: TGTGCCAGCAACACTCCGGGGACAGATCGTTTCACCTTC; cdr3_aa: CASNTPGTDRFTF; v_call: TRBV6-1; j_call: TRBJ1-2; d_call: TRBD1; clone_size: NA
cdr3_nt: TGTGCCAGCAGTTTGGTTAGGCAGGGGAATTCACCCCTCCACTTT; cdr3_aa: CASSLVRQGNSPLHF; v_call: TRBV27; j_call: TRBJ1-6; d_call: NA; clone_size: NA
cdr3_nt: TGTGCCAGCAGGGGGGGACTAGTCTCCTACGAGCAGTACTTC; cdr3_aa: CASRGGLVSYEQYF; v_call: TRBV6-1; j_call: TRBJ2-7; d_call: TRBD2; clone_size: NA
cdr3_nt: TGTGCCAGCAGCGGCCGGGACAGGGACTACAATGAGCAGTTCTTC; cdr3_aa: CASSGRDRDYNEQFF; v_call: TRBV7-8; j_call: TRBJ2-1; d_call: TRBD1; clone_size: many
cdr3_nt: TGTGCCAGCAGCGGCAATGGGGACAGGGTCCCCAATGAGCAGTTCTTC; cdr3_aa: CASSGNGDRVPNEQFF; v_call: TRBV7-3; j_call: TRBJ2-1; d_call: TRBD1; clone_size: NA
cdr3_nt: TGTGCCACCAGCAGAGACGGGACTAGCGGGAGGACCGAGCAGTACTTC; cdr3_aa: CATSRDGTSGRTEQYF; v_call: TRBV15; j_call: TRBJ2-7; d_call: TRBD2; clone_size: NA
cdr3_nt: TGTGCCTGGAGTACCACTAGTACTGACACAGATACGCAGTATTTT; cdr3_aa: CAWSTTSTDTDTQYF; v_call: TRBV30; j_call: TRBJ2-3; d_call: NA; clone_size: NA
cdr3_nt: TGCAGCGTTGAATTCAGAGGGCGCGCCGGCACAGATACGCAGTATTTT; cdr3_aa: CSVEFRGRAGTDTQYF; v_call: TRBV29-1; j_call: TRBJ2-3; d_call: NA; clone_size: NA
cdr3_nt: TGTGCCAGCAGCCCAGTACAGGGGGCGTACGAGCAGTACTTC; cdr3_aa: CASSPVQGAYEQYF; v_call: TRBV7-8; j_call: TRBJ2-7; d_call: TRBD1; clone_size: NA
cdr3_nt: TGTGCCAGCAGCTTAGGGGACAGGAACACTGAAGCTTTCTTT; cdr3_aa: CASSLGDRNTEAFF; v_call: TRBV7-8; j_call: TRBJ1-1; d_call: TRBD1; clone_size: NA
cdr3_nt: TGTGCCAGCAGCTTAGCGGGGGGAATACGGAACACCGGGGAGCTGTTTTTT; cdr3_aa: CASSLAGGIRNTGELFF; v_call: TRBV7-9; j_call: TRBJ2-2; d_call: NA; clone_size: NA
cdr3_nt: TGCGCCAGCAGCTGGGCGGGGGGGCTTAACAATGAGCAGTTCTTC; cdr3_aa: CASSWAGGLNNEQFF; v_call: TRBV5-1; j_call: TRBJ2-1; d_call: TRBD2; clone_size: once
cdr3_nt: TGCGCCAGCAGAGAACTAGCGGGGGGGAACACCGGGGAGCTGTTTTTT; cdr3_aa: CASRELAGGNTGELFF; v_call: TRBV4-3; j_call: TRBJ2-2; d_call: TRBD2; clone_size: NA
cdr3_nt: TGTGCCAGCAGCGAGGCTGGAAACACCATATATTTT; cdr3_aa: CASSEAGNTIYF; v_call: TRBV6-5; j_call: TRBJ1-3; d_call: NA; clone_size: NA
cdr3_nt: TGTGCCAGCAGCTTCGAAGCGGGGGTGGCCAAAAACATTCAGTACTTC; cdr3_aa: CASSFEAGVAKNIQYF; v_call: TRBV7-9; j_call: TRBJ2-4; d_call: TRBD2; clone_size: NA
cdr3_nt: TGTGCCAGCAGTTTATGGCGGGGCTCCTACAATGAGCAGTTCTTC; cdr3_aa: CASSLWRGSYNEQFF; v_call: TRBV27; j_call: TRBJ2-1; d_call: NA; clone_size: NA
cdr3_nt: TGTGCCATCAGTGAGTTCGGGGGGGGGACAGATACGCAGTATTTT; cdr3_aa: CAISEFGGGTDTQYF; v_call: TRBV10-3; j_call: TRBJ2-3; d_call: TRBD2; clone_size: NA
cdr3_nt: TGTGCCAGCTCCCCGGTTGGGAGCGGGACGAACACCGGGGAGCTGTTTTTT; cdr3_aa: CASSPVGSGTNTGELFF; v_call: TRBV18; j_call: TRBJ2-2; d_call: TRBD2; clone_size: NA
cdr3_nt: TGTGCCAGCAGCCAGGACACTTACAACGATGAGCAGTTCTTC; cdr3_aa: CASSQDTYNDEQFF; v_call: TRBV7-3; j_call: TRBJ2-1; d_call: NA; clone_size: NA
cdr3_nt: TGTGCCAGCAGCAAAGGTAGCTGCCACTCTGGAAACACCATATATTTT; cdr3_aa: CASSKGSCHSGNTIYF; v_call: TRBV21-1; j_call: TRBJ1-3; d_call: NA; clone_size: NA
cdr3_nt: TGTGCCAGCAGCTTGGCCTTCGAAAGGAAGGCCCCGGGGAATGAGCAGTTCTTC; cdr3_aa: CASSLAFERKAPGNEQFF; v_call: TRBV5-6; j_call: TRBJ2-1; d_call: NA; clone_size: NA
cdr3_nt: TGTGCCAGCAGGTTGGTAGAGAACACTGAAGCTTTCTTT; cdr3_aa: CASRLVENTEAFF; v_call: TRBV28; j_call: TRBJ1-1; d_call: NA; clone_size: NA
cdr3_nt: TGTGCCAGCAGTTACTACGGCTACGAGCAGTACTTC; cdr3_aa: CASSYYGYEQYF; v_call: TRBV6-5; j_call: TRBJ2-7; d_call: NA; clone_size: NA
cdr3_nt: TGTGCCAGCAGCTTGGACATCCAAGAGACCCAGTACTTC; cdr3_aa: CASSLDIQETQYF; v_call: TRBV5-6; j_call: TRBJ2-5; d_call: NA; clone_size: NA
cdr3_nt: TGTGCCAGCAGCCCCGGGACTAGCGGGAGTAATGAGCAGTTCTTC; cdr3_aa: CASSPGTSGSNEQFF; v_call: TRBV6-4; j_call: TRBJ2-1; d_call: TRBD2; clone_size: NA
cdr3_nt: TGTGCAAGTCGCTTAGAGGGCGGGAGGGCTGTCGGATACGAGCAGTACTTC; cdr3_aa: CASRLEGGRAVGYEQYF; v_call: TRBV12-2; j_call: TRBJ2-7; d_call: NA; clone_size: NA
cdr3_nt: TGCGCCAGCAGCCAAGATCGGGGTAATTCACCCCTCCACTTT; cdr3_aa: CASSQDRGNSPLHF; v_call: TRBV4-3; j_call: TRBJ1-6; d_call: NA; clone_size: once
cdr3_nt: TGTGCTAGTGGTTTGGACCCCCGGACTAGCGGGGGGGCCGATGAGCAGTTCTTC; cdr3_aa: CASGLDPRTSGGADEQFF; v_call: TRBV12-5; j_call: TRBJ2-1; d_call: TRBD2; clone_size: NA
cdr3_nt: TGTGCCAGTAGTCTCTTACGGGACAATCATGAAGCTTTCTTT; cdr3_aa: CASSLLRDNHEAFF; v_call: TRBV19; j_call: TRBJ1-1; d_call: NA; clone_size: NA
cdr3_nt: TGTGCCAGCAGACCGGGACTCCACAATGAGCAGTTCTTC; cdr3_aa: CASRPGLHNEQFF; v_call: TRBV11-2; j_call: TRBJ2-1; d_call: NA; clone_size: NA
cdr3_nt: TGTGCCAGCAGCGTGGCGGGAGGGTTGCTGTTTTTT; cdr3_aa: CASSVAGGLLFF; v_call: TRBV9; j_call: TRBJ2-2; d_call: TRBD2; clone_size: NA
cdr3_nt: TGTGCCAGCAGCGTAAGCGGCCGCGGGGCGGTCACCGGGGAGCTGTTTTTT; cdr3_aa: CASSVSGRGAVTGELFF; v_call: TRBV9; j_call: TRBJ2-2; d_call: NA; clone_size: few
cdr3_nt: TGCAGCGTTTTGGGGGGGGAAACAGATACGCAGTATTTT; cdr3_aa: CSVLGGETDTQYF; v_call: TRBV29-1; j_call: TRBJ2-3; d_call: TRBD2; clone_size: NA
cdr3_nt: TGTGCCAGCAGTTTAGACAGGGCTGGGGTGACCCTCCACTTT; cdr3_aa: CASSLDRAGVTLHF; v_call: TRBV6-5; j_call: TRBJ1-6; d_call: TRBD1; clone_size: NA
cdr3_nt: TGTGCCAGCAGTTCGACTAGCGGGAGTATGTACAATGAGCAGTTCTTC; cdr3_aa: CASSSTSGSMYNEQFF; v_call: TRBV27; j_call: TRBJ2-1; d_call: TRBD2; clone_size: NA
cdr3_nt: TGTGCCAGCAGTTTATCTAAGCCCCAGCATTTT; cdr3_aa: CASSLSKPQHF; v_call: TRBV28; j_call: TRBJ1-5; d_call: NA; clone_size: NA
cdr3_nt: TGCGCCAGCCGCGGACAGGGGGCGAGGAACACTGAAGCTTTCTTT; cdr3_aa: CASRGQGARNTEAFF; v_call: TRBV5-1; j_call: TRBJ1-1; d_call: TRBD1; clone_size: NA
cdr3_nt: TGTGCCAGCAGACTTTTCACCGGGGAGCTGTTTTTT; cdr3_aa: CASRLFTGELFF; v_call: TRBV28; j_call: TRBJ2-2; d_call: NA; clone_size: NA
cdr3_nt: TGTGCCAGCGCTAGCGGGGGGCCTTCCTACGAGCAGTACTTC; cdr3_aa: CASASGGPSYEQYF; v_call: TRBV27; j_call: TRBJ2-7; d_call: TRBD2; clone_size: once
cdr3_nt: TGTGCCAGCAGTCCCCGACAGGGGATGTCAGACACTGAAGCTTTCTTT; cdr3_aa: CASSPRQGMSDTEAFF; v_call: TRBV28; j_call: TRBJ1-1; d_call: TRBD1; clone_size: once
cdr3_nt: TGTGCCAGCAGTGAAGCGGCGGTGCGCGATACGCAGTATTTT; cdr3_aa: CASSEAAVRDTQYF; v_call: TRBV2; j_call: TRBJ2-3; d_call: NA; clone_size: few
cdr3_nt: TGTGCCAGCACTGGCGGGACGAACACCGGGGAGCTGTTTTTT; cdr3_aa: CASTGGTNTGELFF; v_call: TRBV21-1; j_call: TRBJ2-2; d_call: NA; clone_size: NA
cdr3_nt: TGTGCCAGCAGCCCGGGACTAGCGGGAGCCGGGGAGCTGTTTTTT; cdr3_aa: CASSPGLAGAGELFF; v_call: TRBV6-5; j_call: TRBJ2-2; d_call: TRBD2; clone_size: once
cdr3_nt: TGTGCCAGCAGCTCGGGACAGGGTGGGGTCGAGCAGTACTTC; cdr3_aa: CASSSGQGGVEQYF; v_call: TRBV6-4; j_call: TRBJ2-7; d_call: TRBD1; clone_size: NA
cdr3_nt: TGTGCCAGCAGCCTACAGGGGGCACAGGGCTACACCTTC; cdr3_aa: CASSLQGAQGYTF; v_call: TRBV13; j_call: TRBJ1-2; d_call: TRBD1; clone_size: NA